The clone carrying this T cell receptor (beta chain) has only a few counts. Its target is unknown. Both TRBC1 and TRBC2 were covered by a beta constant-region primer of two equimolar oligonucleotides. Nested alpha and beta constant-region primers with the SP2 primer drove four PCR rounds on ligated cDNA. Using its own MiXCR run on the UMI-ligation and nested PCR reads, TCRdb lists one record per CDR3 protein. The table lists 95,000 to 150,000 distinct CDR3 sequences, about 36% of them singletons. The entry originates in a study of naive and memory T cell subsets. Points from the study as a whole: Over 95% of naive TCR sequences appeared only once, unlike memory subsets.

This CDR3 has 15 amino acids. Germline values: CDR1 MGHRA, CDR2 YSYEKL. V lost 0 bases and J 0 bases, leaving 6 bases between the germline ends. Sequencing used central memory CD4+ T cells from blood. V gene TRBV4-1 combines with J gene TRBJ1-3; D gene uncertain. This sequence was found in a human donor in good health. CDR3 nucleotide sequence: TGCGCCAGCAGCCAAGATCGAGGCTCTGGAAACACCATATATTTT. Residues: CASSQDRGSGNTIYF.